This TCR beta chain was observed in a study of blood T cell repertoires in COVID-19. The assay was immunoSEQ multiplex PCR, and TCRdb's table has in-frame clones only and misses some. The table has about 160,000 clones, approximately 80% seen once. This CDR3 spans 15 amino acids. Trimming cost V 6 bases and J 3 bases; bases outside gene matches: 6. Germline V gene sequence: CDR1 MNHEY, CDR2 SVGEGT. The TCR originated in a woman of 80 years or more with active or convalescent COVID-19. Input material: peripheral blood. V and J are TRBV6-2 or TRBV6-3 and TRBJ2-1; 9 nucleotides agree with TRBD1. The CDR3 spells CASSWGQGGYNEQFF. CDR3 nucleotide sequence: TGTGCCAGCAGCTGGGGACAGGGCGGCTACAATGAGCAGTTCTTC.